Each of the 5 T cell receptor beta chains below was sequenced from the same sample in a study of cytomegalovirus exposure and HLA in healthy donors. PCR employed 60 Vbeta and 13 Jbeta primers. Using immunoSEQ multiplex PCR, the repertoire was profiled, and TCRdb retains in-frame clones only, with some absent. Of tens of thousands of clones listed, around 80% are singletons. The sample taken for sequencing was PBMCs. The source is a woman between 25 and 40 years old in good health and CMV-seronegative.

This clone was counted a single time. The chain carries TRBV5-6 and TRBJ2-5; 7 bases match TRBD2. The length of the CDR3 is 14 residues. Germline lookup yields CDR1 SGHDT and CDR2 YYEEEE. V lost 3 bases to trimming and J lost 4 bases; unmatched junction nucleotides: 6. The CDR3 DNA follows: TGTGCCAGCAGCTGGGGGGGGGACGGAGAGACCCAGTACTTC. Protein sequence: CASSWGGDGETQYF.

The rearrangement joins TRBV15 to TRBJ1-2; 10 nucleotides align to TRBD1. Germline loops: CDR1 LNHNV, CDR2 YYDKDF (reference sequence). J gave up 5 bases and V 9 bases, and 6 bases lay outside the gene matches. This CDR3 spans 13 amino acids. The CDR3 region has the DNA TGTGCCACTAGACAGGGGGCAAGTTATGGCTACACCTTC. Translating it yields CATRQGASYGYTF.

This rearrangement joins TRBV5-1 to TRBJ2-1; 11 bases fit TRBD2. CDR3 length: 14 amino acids. CDR1 SGHRS and CDR2 YFSETQ come from the germline V gene. Losses at the gene ends were 2 bases for V and 8 bases for J; bases not matched to a gene: 3. The CDR3 coding sequence is TGCGCCAGCAGCTTTAGCGGGGGGGCCTATGAGCAGTTCTTC. It yields the protein CASSFSGGAYEQFF.

This chain joins TRBV7-9 and TRBJ2-7, with 7 bases aligning to TRBD1. The germline V gene encodes CDR1 SEHNR and CDR2 FQNEAQ (reference sequence). V shed 5 bases and J 7 bases; nucleotides not matched to a gene: 5. This CDR3 is 12 amino acids long. Written as DNA, the CDR3 is TGTGCCAGCAGCGACACAGGGGTTGAGCAGTACTTC. It encodes CASSDTGVEQYF.

CDR3 in amino acids: CASSVGGPLGYEQYF. CDR3 DNA sequence: TGTGCCAGCAGCGTAGGAGGACCTTTGGGGTACGAGCAGTACTTC. The chain uses TRBV14 and TRBJ2-7, with D possibly matching TRBD2 (5 bases). Per the germline V gene, CDR1 is SGHDN and CDR2 is FVKESK. Trimming left V 5 bases short and J 4 bases short, with 18 bases between. The CDR3 sequence is 15 residues long.